Below, 13 T cell receptor beta chains from the same sample are listed, as sequenced in a study of blood T cell repertoires in COVID-19. Assay: immunoSEQ multiplex PCR; the TCRdb copy retains only in-frame clones and omits some. Of about 63,000 clones listed, approximately 80% are singletons. Sequencing was performed on PBMCs or T cells enriched from blood (not recorded which). The receptors here all came from a woman in her forties with acute COVID-19.

This CDR3 reads CASSLSGTRPYEQYF. CDR3 nucleotide sequence: TGTGCCAGCAGTTTATCGGGGACAAGGCCCTACGAGCAGTACTTC. J is TRBJ2-7 and V is TRBV27; tentative D call: TRBD1 (6 bases). Germline V gene sequence: CDR1 MNHEY, CDR2 SMNVEV (reference sequence). The germline V and J ends were trimmed by 0 bases and 2 bases, with 11 bases remaining between them. The length of the CDR3 is 15 residues.

This chain joins TRBV5-4 and TRBJ2-1; TRBD2 agrees at 14 bases. This CDR3 region has 16 residues. After removal of 0 bases from V and 9 bases from J, the junction contained 5 bases not matched to a gene. CDR1 and CDR2 (germline): SGHNT, YYREEE (reference sequence). CDR3 DNA: TGTGCCAGCAGCTTGGGACTAGCGGGAGGGCGGAGTGAGCAGTTCTTC. Protein product: CASSLGLAGGRSEQFF.

This clone was seen a single time. The chain combines TRBV24-1 with TRBJ2-1; the D is unclear. The CDR3 spans 16 residues. V shed 0 bases and J shed 0 bases, with 8 bases lying between them. The V gene's germline CDR1 is KGHDR and CDR2 SFDVKD. For the CDR3, the DNA is TGTGCCACCAGTGATTTGACTCCAAGCTCCTACAATGAGCAGTTCTTC. This encodes CATSDLTPSSYNEQFF.

The chain recombines TRBV4-2 with TRBJ1-3, with D unclear. Trimming cost V 1 base and J 2 bases, with 15 bases left between them. CDR1 is LGHNA and CDR2 is YNFKEQ in the germline V gene. The CDR3 is 17 residues long. The CDR3: CASSQGRARAAGNTIYF. Written as DNA, the CDR3 is TGTGCCAGCAGCCAAGGACGCGCGAGGGCTGCTGGAAACACCATATATTTT.

This chain joins TRBV5-1 and TRBJ1-4, with D hard to call. The V end was cut by 1 base, the J end by 3 bases, with 13 bases between. There are 16 residues in the CDR3. CDR1 is SGHRS and CDR2 is YFSETQ in the germline V gene. The CDR3 is CASSLLGRGSNEKLFF. The CDR3 DNA sequence: TGCGCCAGCAGCTTGTTAGGAAGAGGTTCTAATGAAAAACTGTTTTTT.

This clone was detected a few times. The V gene is TRBV9, the J gene TRBJ2-5, with TRBD2 matching over 7 bases. Germline V gene data show CDR1 as SGDLS and CDR2 as YYNGEE. Losses at the gene ends were 0 bases for V and 3 bases for J; bases not matched to a gene: 11. The length of the CDR3 is 17 residues. Written as DNA, the CDR3 is TGTGCCAGCAGCGTAGCGCTGGGGGGGTGGATGAAAGAGACCCAGTACTTC. Amino acids: CASSVALGGWMKETQYF. Full variable domain (outside the CDR3, taken from reference TRBV9 and TRBJ2-5): DSGVTQTPKHLITATGQRVTLRCSPRSGDLSVYWYQQSLDQGLQFLIQYYNGEERAKGNILERFSAQQFPDLHSELNLSSLELGDSALYFCASSVALGGWMKETQYFGPGTRLLVL.

The rearrangement links TRBV7-9 to TRBJ2-3, with 7 nucleotides matching TRBD1. The germline V gene has CDR1 SEHNR and CDR2 FQNEAQ (reference sequence). Trimming cost V 1 base and J 8 bases; bases outside gene matches: 9. This CDR3 has 15 residues. CDR3 DNA: TGTGCCAGCAGCTTAGTACAGGGGAGAGGAGGTACGCAGTATTTT. The encoded protein is CASSLVQGRGGTQYF.

The chain employs TRBV28 and TRBJ1-3; no clear D. The ends were cut back, 5 bases at V and 11 bases at J, with 10 bases in the middle. CDR1 and CDR2 from the germline V gene are MDHEN and SYDVKM. The CDR3 is 11 amino acids. The CDR3 sequence is CASSEAAPIYF. DNA for the CDR3: TGTGCCAGCAGTGAAGCGGCGCCCATATATTTT.

V usage is TRBV6-5 and J usage is TRBJ1-2; D is unresolved. The V end lost 10 bases, the J end lost 1 base, and 7 bases lay between the germline ends. Germline-derived CDR1 and CDR2 are MNHEY and SVGAGI. This CDR3 comprises 11 residues. CDR3 loop: CATTFNYGYTF. CDR3 sequence (DNA): TGTGCCACTACCTTTAACTATGGCTACACCTTC.

A few counts support this clone. The V and J genes are TRBV2 and TRBJ2-2; D perhaps matches TRBD2 (6 bases). The germline V gene encodes CDR1 SNHLY and CDR2 FYNNEI. The CDR3 is made up of 14 amino acids. Trimming shortened V by 8 bases and J by 4 bases, and 14 bases separated the two germline ends. CDR3 coding DNA: TGTGCCAGCCGAGTTCGGGGGAGCACCGGGGAGCTGTTTTTT. Translated, it gives CASRVRGSTGELFF.

The V and J genes are TRBV13 and TRBJ1-5, with 10 bases lining up with TRBD1. With 8 bases clipped from V and 4 bases from J, the junction kept 8 bases outside the gene matches. The germline CDR1 and CDR2 sequences are PRHDT and FYEKMQ (reference sequence). This CDR3 contains 15 residues. CDR3 nucleotides: TGTGCCAGCCCGGGACAGGGGTATGAAAATCAGCCCCAGCATTTT. It yields the protein CASPGQGYENQPQHF.

The chain links TRBV3-1 (or the pseudogene TRBV3-2) to TRBJ2-1, with 11 positions matching TRBD2. The CDR3 runs 17 residues. Germline-derived CDR1 and CDR2 are LGHDT and YNNKEL (reference sequence). V lost 4 bases to trimming and J lost 2 bases; unmatched junction nucleotides: 7. The CDR3 region is CASSPPGLAGPYNEQFF. The CDR3 nucleotides are TGTGCCAGCAGCCCCCCCGGACTAGCGGGCCCCTACAATGAGCAGTTCTTC.

The chain employs TRBV28 and TRBJ1-5, with D maybe TRBD1 (5 bases). V dropped 8 bases and J dropped 5 bases, with 16 bases sitting between them. The CDR3 is 14 amino acids. Germline loops: CDR1 MDHEN, CDR2 SYDVKM. The CDR3 sequence: CASLTGGVDQPQHF. The CDR3, as DNA: TGTGCCAGCCTAACCGGGGGGGTTGATCAGCCCCAGCATTTT.